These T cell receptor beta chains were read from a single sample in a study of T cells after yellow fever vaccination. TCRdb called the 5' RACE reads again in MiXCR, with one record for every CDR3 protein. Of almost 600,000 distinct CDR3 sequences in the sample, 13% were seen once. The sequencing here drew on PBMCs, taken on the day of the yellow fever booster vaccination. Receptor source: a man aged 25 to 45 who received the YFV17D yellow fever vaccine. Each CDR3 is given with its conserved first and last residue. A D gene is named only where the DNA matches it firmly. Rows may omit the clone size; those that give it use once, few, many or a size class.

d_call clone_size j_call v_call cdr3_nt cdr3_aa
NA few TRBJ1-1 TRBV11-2 TGTGCCAGCAGCTTTAGTCGAGAGACTGAAGCTTTCTTT CASSFSRETEAFF
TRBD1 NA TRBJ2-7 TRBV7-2 TGTGCCAGCAGCTCAGACAGGGGGCGAGAATACGAGCAGTACTTC CASSSDRGREYEQYF
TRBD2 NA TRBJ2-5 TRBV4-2 TGTGCCAGCAGCCAGGGCGGGAGGGTCCAAGAGACCCAGTACTTC CASSQGGRVQETQYF
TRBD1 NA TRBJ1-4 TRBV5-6 TGTGCCAGCAGCCGACAGACAGGGGGAGGTGAAAAACTGTTTTTT CASSRQTGGGEKLFF
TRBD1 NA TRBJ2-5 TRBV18 TGTGCCAGCTCACCCGGACAGGGTGGAAAGGAGACCCAGTACTTC CASSPGQGGKETQYF
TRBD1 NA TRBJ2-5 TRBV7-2 TGTGCCAGCAGCAGACAGGGCAAAGAGACCCAGTACTTC CASSRQGKETQYF
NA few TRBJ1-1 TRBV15 TGTGCCACCGCGGGACACGTTGGCGTTGAAGCTTTCTTT CATAGHVGVEAFF
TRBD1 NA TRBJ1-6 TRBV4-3 TGCGCCAGCAGCCAAGATTGGCGGGACAGCAATTCACCCCTCCACTTT CASSQDWRDSNSPLHF
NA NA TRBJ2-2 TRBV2 TGTGCCAGCAGTGAAGTAGGTCCCCGAAACACCGGGGAGCTGTTTTTT CASSEVGPRNTGELFF
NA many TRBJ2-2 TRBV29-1 TGCAGCGTTGACAGGGGGAACACCGGGGAGCTGTTTTTT CSVDRGNTGELFF
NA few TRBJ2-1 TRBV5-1 TGCGCCAGCAGCTCGGACAGAGAGGATGAGCAGTTCTTC CASSSDREDEQFF
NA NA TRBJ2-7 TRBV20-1 TGCAGTGCTAGAGATAGGACGGGAAGCTCCTACGAGCAGTACTTC CSARDRTGSSYEQYF
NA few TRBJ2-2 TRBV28 TGTGCCAGCAGGAACTCGGGACCAAACATCCAGGAGCTGTTTTTT CASRNSGPNIQELFF
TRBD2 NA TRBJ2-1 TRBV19 TGTGCCAGTAGTCTAGCGGGAGGTGTTAGGGATGAGCAGTTCTTC CASSLAGGVRDEQFF
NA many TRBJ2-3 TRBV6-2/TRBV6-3 TGTGCCAGCAGTTTGCCGGGAGTGCCAGATACGCAGTATTTT CASSLPGVPDTQYF
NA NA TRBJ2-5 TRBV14 TGTGCCAGCAGCCAGGAAACAGGTTGGGAGACCCAGTACTTC CASSQETGWETQYF
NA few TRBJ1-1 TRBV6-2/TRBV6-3 TGTGCCAGCAGTTACTCGTCGGGACAAACGAACACTGAAGCTTTCTTT CASSYSSGQTNTEAFF
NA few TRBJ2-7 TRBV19 TGTGCCAGTAGTATCGTCGACAGCTCCTACGAGCAGTACTTC CASSIVDSSYEQYF
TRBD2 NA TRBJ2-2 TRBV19 TGTGCCAGTAGTATAGATAGGCCCCTAGCGGGTGACACCGGGGAGCTGTTTTTT CASSIDRPLAGDTGELFF
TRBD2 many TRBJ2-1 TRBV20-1 TGCAGTGCTAAAGCACGGACTAGCGGAGTAAATGAGCAGTTCTTC CSAKARTSGVNEQFF
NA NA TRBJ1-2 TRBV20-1 TGCAGTGGCGAGTCAGACTATGGCTACACCTTC CSGESDYGYTF
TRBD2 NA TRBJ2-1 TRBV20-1 TGCAGTGCTATCGCTTCCGGGACTAGCATCATCGGCGAGCAGTTCTTC CSAIASGTSIIGEQFF
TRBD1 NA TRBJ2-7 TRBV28 TGTGCCAGCAATCGACCGGGACAGGGGAACGAGCAGTACTTC CASNRPGQGNEQYF
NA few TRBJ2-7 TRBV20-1 TGCAGTGCCGAACAGCGACTGCGCTACGAGCAGTACTTC CSAEQRLRYEQYF
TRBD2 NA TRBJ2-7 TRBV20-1 TGCAGTGCTCTACTAGCGGGGCCGGCCTACGAGCAGTACTTC CSALLAGPAYEQYF
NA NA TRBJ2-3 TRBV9 TGTGCCAGCAGCGTAGCATTATCGGGAGAAGATACGCAGTATTTT CASSVALSGEDTQYF
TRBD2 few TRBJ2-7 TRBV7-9 TGTGCCAGCAGCTTCGGGGGAGGGCCGAGGCACGAGCAGTACTTC CASSFGGGPRHEQYF
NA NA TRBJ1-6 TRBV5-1 TGCGCCAGCAGCTTGGCCGGGCCTGTAGCACCCCTCCACTTT CASSLAGPVAPLHF
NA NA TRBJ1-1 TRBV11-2 TGTGCCAGCAGCCCCCAAAATGCTGTGACAGTGGGAGTGAGGAACACTGAAGCTTTCTTT CASSPQNAVTVGVRNTEAFF
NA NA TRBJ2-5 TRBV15 TGTGCCACCAGCACGCCGGTCGCGGAGACCCAGTACTTC CATSTPVAETQYF
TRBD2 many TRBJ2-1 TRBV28 TGTGCCAGCAGACCGGGACTAGCGGTGTCTAAGGATGAGCAGTTCTTC CASRPGLAVSKDEQFF
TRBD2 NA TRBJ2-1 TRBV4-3 TGCGCCAGCAGCCGTCGGGCGGGAGGACTCTCCTACAATGAGCAGTTCTTC CASSRRAGGLSYNEQFF
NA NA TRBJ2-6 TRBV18 TGTGCCAGCTTAGACTCTGGGGCCAACGTCCTGACTTTC CASLDSGANVLTF
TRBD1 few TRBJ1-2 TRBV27 TGTGCCAGCAGTCCGGAGGGGGCTATCTACTATGGCTACACCTTC CASSPEGAIYYGYTF
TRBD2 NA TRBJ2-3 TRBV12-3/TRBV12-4 TGTGCCAGCAGTTGGATAGCGGGAGGGGCGGATACGCAGTATTTT CASSWIAGGADTQYF
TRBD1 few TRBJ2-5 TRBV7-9 TGTGCCAGCAGCTTGCGACAGGGTATCCAAGAGACCCAGTACTTC CASSLRQGIQETQYF
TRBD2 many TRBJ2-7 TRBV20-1 TGCAGTGCTAGGACTAGCGGGACCTACGAGCAGTACTTC CSARTSGTYEQYF
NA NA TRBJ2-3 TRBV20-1 TGCAGTGCTGAACTCGGCACAGATACGCAGTATTTT CSAELGTDTQYF
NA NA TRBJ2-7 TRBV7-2 TGTGCCAGCAGCTTTCGGGTGACCTACGAGCAGTACTTC CASSFRVTYEQYF
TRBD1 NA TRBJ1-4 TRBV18 TGTGCCAGCTCACCATCCAGACAGGGAAACGAAAAACTGTTTTTT CASSPSRQGNEKLFF
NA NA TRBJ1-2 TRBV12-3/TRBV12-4 TGTGCCAGCAGTCCCTTTGGGAACTATGGCTACACCTTC CASSPFGNYGYTF
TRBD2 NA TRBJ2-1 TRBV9 TGTGCCAGCAGCAGAGCGGGAGGGAGACCTCCTACAACGGGGAATGAGCAGTTCTTC CASSRAGGRPPTTGNEQFF
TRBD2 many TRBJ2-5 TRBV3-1 TGTGCCAGCAGCCCTAGCGGGAAGGGGAAGACCCAGTACTTC CASSPSGKGKTQYF
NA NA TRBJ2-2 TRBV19 TGTGCCAGTAGTGTTCGACGGGAGCTCGGAGAGCTGTTTTTT CASSVRRELGELFF
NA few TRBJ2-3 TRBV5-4 TGTGCCAGCAGCCGTTCCACAGTGTACACAGATACGCAGTATTTT CASSRSTVYTDTQYF
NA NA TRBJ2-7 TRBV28 TGTGCCAGCAGTTTCGACGAGCAGTACTTC CASSFDEQYF
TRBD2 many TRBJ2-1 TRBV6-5 TGTGCCAGCAGTTACCTCGCGGGGGCTAGCGGGATCTCCTACAATGAGCAGTTCTTC CASSYLAGASGISYNEQFF
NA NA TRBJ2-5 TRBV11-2 TGTGCCAGCAGCCCCACAACAGGGCAAGAGACCCAGTACTTC CASSPTTGQETQYF
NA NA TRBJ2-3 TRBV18 TGTGCCAGCTCACCTCGGTCGAACAAAGCAGATACGCAGTATTTT CASSPRSNKADTQYF
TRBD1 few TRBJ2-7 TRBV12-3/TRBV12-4 TGTGCCAGCAGGGGACAGGGTTTGCACGAGCAGTACTTC CASRGQGLHEQYF
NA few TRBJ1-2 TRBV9 TGTGCCAGCAGCGTAGGGGGAGGAGGCTACACCTTC CASSVGGGGYTF